The clone carrying this T cell receptor (beta chain) has only a few counts. Its antigen remains unknown. The data stem from a study of metastatic and nonmetastatic thyroid tumors. As for the study in general: Comparative analysis of repertoires was undertaken across blood and tumor or nodule tissue obtained from malignant and benign thyroid patients. Overall study results and limits: Malignant tumors reportedly showed significantly higher TCR beta diversity than benign nodules in both blood and tumor.

All patients were untreated before thyroid surgery. Per the authors' pipeline: In papillary thyroid cancer, a distant-metastasis classifier was built using CDR3 differences across clinicopathological groups. Using MiXCR, TCRdb re-called clones from the PCR reads. These V and J calls derive from TCRdb rather than the authors' analysis. The repertoire consists of 14,000 or so clones, with roughly 36% occurring once and the leading ten covering approximately 11%. The CDR3 has 15 residues. Germline-derived CDR1 and CDR2 are MNHNS and SASEGT. The junction had 6 bases not matched to a gene; V was cut back by 6 bases and J by 1 base.

The sequence derives from a male donor with papillary thyroid cancer or a benign thyroid nodule (not recorded which). Some clones in this sample may be carry-over from other donors' samples. The V call is TRBV6-1, the J call TRBJ2-7; 10 bases map to TRBD2. What was sequenced was tumor tissue. The CDR3 DNA is TGTGCCAGCAGAAGAGGGACTAGCGCATCCTACGAGCAGTACTTC. Translation: CASRRGTSASYEQYF.